A single sample gave rise to the 13 T cell receptor beta chains below, sequenced in a study of shared clonotypes between healthy human individuals. The assay was immunoSEQ multiplex PCR, and TCRdb's table has in-frame clones only and misses some. The sample lists approximately 1.1 million clones, roughly 74% occurring once. Sample: memory CD4+ T cells from PBMCs. Subset of the sample: CD45RA-negative fraction. Receptors were obtained from a man younger than 35 in good health. Some clones in this sample may be carry-over from other donors' samples.

The chain combines TRBV12-5 with TRBJ2-1, with TRBD1 matching 8 bases. Trimming took 6 bases from V and 3 from J; bases not matched to a gene: 4. The CDR3 spans 14 residues. Germline V gene lookup returns CDR1 LGHNT and CDR2 FRNRAP. The CDR3 here is CASGRGQGYNEQFF. Here the CDR3 DNA reads TGTGCTAGTGGCCGCGGACAGGGCTACAATGAGCAGTTCTTC. Full variable domain (outside the CDR3, taken from reference TRBV12-5 and TRBJ2-1): DARVTQTPRHKVTEMGQEVTMRCQPILGHNTVFWYRQTMMQGLELLAYFRNRAPLDDSGMPKDRFSAEMPDATLATLKIQPSEPRDSAVYFCASGRGQGYNEQFFGPGTRLTVL.

The rearrangement links TRBV4-3 to TRBJ1-2; no definite D call. Germline assignment: CDR1 LGHNA and CDR2 YSLEER. The CDR3 contains 16 residues. V was clipped by 4 bases and J by 5 bases, with 20 bases between them. The CDR3 loop reads CASSPTLGPAFYGYTF. CDR3 sequence (DNA): TGCGCCAGCAGCCCGACCCTCGGCCCTGCCTTTTATGGCTACACCTTC.

The chain carries TRBV12-5 and TRBJ2-7; 8 nucleotides agree with TRBD1. Looked up from germline, CDR1 is LGHNT and CDR2 is FRNRAP. J gave up 6 bases and V 0 bases, and 10 bases lay outside the gene matches. This CDR3 comprises 16 residues. The CDR3 sequence: CASGLVPDRVVCEQYF. CDR3 bases: TGTGCTAGTGGTTTGGTACCGGACAGGGTAGTTTGCGAGCAGTACTTC.

The J gene is TRBJ1-2, the V gene TRBV27; 7 nucleotides line up with TRBD1. CDR1 and CDR2 from the germline V gene are MNHEY and SMNVEV (reference sequence). V shed 2 bases and J 0 bases; nucleotides not matched to a gene: 12. This CDR3 spans 18 amino acids. The CDR3 nucleotides read TGTGCCAGCAGTTTAGCCGCCGGTCGGACAGGCACTAACTATGGCTACACCTTC. This encodes CASSLAAGRTGTNYGYTF.

The rearrangement uses TRBV5-1 and TRBJ2-1; D might be TRBD2 (6 bases). This CDR3 contains 16 residues. Germline CDR1 and CDR2: SGHRS and YFSETQ. V lost 0 bases to trimming and J lost 8 bases, with 18 bases between them. CDR3 protein: CASSLAGGTRGDEQFF. CDR3 bases: TGCGCCAGCAGCTTGGCCGGGGGAACTAGAGGCGATGAGCAGTTCTTC.

This clone appeared once. This chain links TRBV19 with TRBJ2-1; D is unresolved. Trimming took 4 bases from V and 0 from J, leaving 7 bases between them. This CDR3 spans 14 amino acids. CDR1 and CDR2 (germline): LNHDA, SQIVND (reference sequence). The DNA for the CDR3 is TGTGCCAGTAGTAGATGGGACTCCTACAATGAGCAGTTCTTC. Protein: CASSRWDSYNEQFF.

The chain carries TRBV2 and TRBJ1-5; D is ambiguous. Germline lookup yields CDR1 SNHLY and CDR2 FYNNEI. The CDR3 is 12 amino acids. V lost 8 bases and J lost 7, with 12 bases in between. The CDR3, as DNA: TGTGCCAGCGGCCAGGAGGAACAGCCCCAGCATTTT. Amino acid sequence: CASGQEEQPQHF.

The chain couples TRBV28 to TRBJ1-3, with TRBD1 as a possible D gene (5 bases). The CDR3 sequence is 16 residues long. Trimming pared 5 bases from V and 0 bases from J, leaving 14 bases between. Germline CDR1 reads MDHEN; CDR2 reads SYDVKM. This CDR3 is CASSPTGVFSGNTIYF. The CDR3, as DNA: TGTGCCAGCAGTCCCACAGGAGTCTTCTCTGGAAACACCATATATTTT.

The rearrangement joins TRBV2 to TRBJ2-2; D is ambiguous. This CDR3 has 13 amino acids. Per the germline V gene, CDR1 is SNHLY and CDR2 is FYNNEI. V dropped 5 bases and J dropped 5 bases, with 9 bases sitting between them. The CDR3 reads CASSKGMTGELFF. CDR3 sequence (DNA): TGTGCCAGCAGTAAAGGGATGACCGGGGAGCTGTTTTTT.

The chain links TRBV5-1 to TRBJ1-2, with D possibly TRBD1 on 6 matching bases. CDR1 is SGHRS and CDR2 is YFSETQ in the germline V gene. Trimming stripped 3 bases from V and 4 bases from J, with 10 bases between. There are 13 residues in the CDR3. The CDR3 bases are TGCGCCAGCAGCTCGGACAGTTCCTATGGCTACACCTTC. Protein sequence: CASSSDSSYGYTF.

This clone has a handful of counts. The chain couples TRBV15 to TRBJ1-6, with a weak D call TRBD1 (5 bases). Trimming cost V 3 bases and J 13 bases, with 16 bases left between them. This CDR3 is 14 amino acids long. From germline, CDR1 is LNHNV and CDR2 YYDKDF (reference sequence). The CDR3 region is CATSSSPRARPLHF. In DNA, the CDR3 is TGTGCCACCAGCAGTTCTCCCAGGGCGCGGCCCCTCCACTTT.

The J gene is TRBJ1-5, the V gene TRBV15, with D possibly matching TRBD1 (5 bases). Between the trimmed V and J ends, which lost 1 base and 6 bases, there was a span of 13 bases. Germline V gene data show CDR1 as LNHNV and CDR2 as YYDKDF (reference sequence). There are 15 residues in the CDR3. DNA for the CDR3: TGTGCCACCAGCAGAGGCAGGGAAGAAGGTCAGCCCCAGCATTTT. Protein: CATSRGREEGQPQHF.

The rearrangement uses TRBV7-8 and TRBJ2-7, with TRBD1 matching 11 bases. Germline trimming cut 5 bases from V and 3 bases from J; bases unmatched to any gene: 6. CDR3 length: 15 amino acids. CDR1 is SGHVS, CDR2 FQNEAQ, per germline. The CDR3 nucleotides read TGTGCCAGCAGCGCCCGGGACAGGGGGGACTACGAGCAGTACTTC. It is translated as CASSARDRGDYEQYF.